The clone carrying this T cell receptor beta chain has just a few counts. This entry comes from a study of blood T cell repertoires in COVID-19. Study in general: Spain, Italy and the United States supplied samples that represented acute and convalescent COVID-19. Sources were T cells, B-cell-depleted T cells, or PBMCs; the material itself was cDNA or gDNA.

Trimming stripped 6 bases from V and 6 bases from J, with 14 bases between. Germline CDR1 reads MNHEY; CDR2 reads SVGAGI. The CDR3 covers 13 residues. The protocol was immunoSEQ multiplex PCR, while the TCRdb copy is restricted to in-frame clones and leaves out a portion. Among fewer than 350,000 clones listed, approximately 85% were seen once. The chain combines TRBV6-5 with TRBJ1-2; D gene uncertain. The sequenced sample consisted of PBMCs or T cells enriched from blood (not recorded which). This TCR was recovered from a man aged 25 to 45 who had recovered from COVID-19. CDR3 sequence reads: CASSYDMINGYTF. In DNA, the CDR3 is TGTGCCAGCAGCTACGACATGATCAATGGCTACACCTTC.